This TCR beta chain was captured in a study of PD-1 blockade in mismatch repair-deficient tumors. This clone has just one count. The antigen is undetermined. Study results and caveats: Rapid post-treatment expansion, then contraction, generally preceding radiologic response, marked tumor-resident clones.

Germline CDR1 reads MDHEN; CDR2 reads SYDVKM. The length of the CDR3 is 15 residues. Trimming pared 2 bases from V and 1 base from J, leaving 9 bases between. As to time point: approximately eleven-day in vitro stimulation with candidate neoantigen peptide 4. TCR sequencing covered a few patients who responded to pembrolizumab. A roughly ten-day in vitro culture was run per each of about seven reactive peptides. TCRdb's copy holds only in-frame clones and misses some; the assay was immunoSEQ multiplex PCR. The sample has more than 12,000 clones, around four fifths seen once. The sample consisted of cells cultured in vitro, taken from a patient treated with pembrolizumab. V gene TRBV28 combines with J gene TRBJ1-5; D gene ambiguous. This sequence was found in an adult with mismatch repair-deficient cancer. The CDR3 nucleotides read TGTGCCAGCAGTTTACCGTGGCACAGCAATCAGCCCCAGCATTTT. Amino acid sequence: CASSLPWHSNQPQHF.